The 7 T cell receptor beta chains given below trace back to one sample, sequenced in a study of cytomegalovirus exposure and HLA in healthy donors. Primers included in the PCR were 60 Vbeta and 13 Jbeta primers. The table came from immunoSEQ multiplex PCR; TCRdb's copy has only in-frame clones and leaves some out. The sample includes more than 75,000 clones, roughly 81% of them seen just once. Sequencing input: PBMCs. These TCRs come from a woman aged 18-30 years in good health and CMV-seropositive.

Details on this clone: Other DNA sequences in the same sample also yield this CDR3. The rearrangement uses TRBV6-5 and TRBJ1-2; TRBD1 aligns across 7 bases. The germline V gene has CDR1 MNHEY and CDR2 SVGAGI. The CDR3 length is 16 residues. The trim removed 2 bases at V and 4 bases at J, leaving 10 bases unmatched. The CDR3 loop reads CASSYLPGTAIYGYTF. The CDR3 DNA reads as TGTGCCAGCAGTTACCTACCCGGGACAGCCATCTATGGCTACACCTTC.

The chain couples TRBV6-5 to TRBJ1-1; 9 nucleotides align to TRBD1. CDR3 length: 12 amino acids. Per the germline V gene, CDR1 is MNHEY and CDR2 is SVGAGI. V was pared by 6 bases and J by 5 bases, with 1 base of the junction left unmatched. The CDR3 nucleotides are TGTGCCAGCAGCGGACAGGGGACTGAAGCTTTCTTT. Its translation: CASSGQGTEAFF.

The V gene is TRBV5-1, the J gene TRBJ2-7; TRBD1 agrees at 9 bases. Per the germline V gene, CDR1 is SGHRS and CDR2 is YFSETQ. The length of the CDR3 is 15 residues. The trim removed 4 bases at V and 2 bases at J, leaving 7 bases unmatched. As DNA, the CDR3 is TGCGCCAGCAGCGTGGACAGGGGAGCCCCCTACGAGCAGTACTTC. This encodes CASSVDRGAPYEQYF.

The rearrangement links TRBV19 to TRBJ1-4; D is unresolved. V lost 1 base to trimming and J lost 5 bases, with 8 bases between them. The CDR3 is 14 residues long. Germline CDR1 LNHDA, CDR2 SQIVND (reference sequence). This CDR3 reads CASSIVATNEKLFF. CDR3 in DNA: TGTGCCAGTAGTATAGTAGCGACGAATGAAAAACTGTTTTTT.

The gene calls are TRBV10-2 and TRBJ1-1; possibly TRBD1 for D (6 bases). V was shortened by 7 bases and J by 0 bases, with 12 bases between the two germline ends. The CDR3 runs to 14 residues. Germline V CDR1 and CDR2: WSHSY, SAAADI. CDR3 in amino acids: CASTQGTLNTEAFF. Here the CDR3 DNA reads TGCGCCAGCACCCAGGGGACCTTGAACACTGAAGCTTTCTTT.

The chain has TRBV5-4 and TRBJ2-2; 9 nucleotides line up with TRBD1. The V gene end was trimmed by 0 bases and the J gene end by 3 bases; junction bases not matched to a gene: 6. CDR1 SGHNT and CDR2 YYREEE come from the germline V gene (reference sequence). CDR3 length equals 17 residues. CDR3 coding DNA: TGTGCCAGCAGCTTGGAGGGGGACAGGGAGGACACCGGGGAGCTGTTTTTT. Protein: CASSLEGDREDTGELFF.

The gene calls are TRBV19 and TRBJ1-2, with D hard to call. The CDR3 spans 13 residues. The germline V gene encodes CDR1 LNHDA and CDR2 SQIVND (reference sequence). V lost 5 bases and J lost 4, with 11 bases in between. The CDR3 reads CASSPGLSYGYTF. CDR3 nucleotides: TGTGCCAGTAGTCCCGGACTCTCCTATGGCTACACCTTC.